These T cell receptor beta chains were read from a single sample in a study. Each CDR3 protein gets one entry after TCRdb re-called the multiplex PCR reads with MiXCR. The table lists some 220 distinct CDR3 sequences, 6.5% of them singletons. Material: tumor-infiltrating Tregs sorted from the breast tumor. The receptor source for this set is a female donor with breast cancer. The CDR3 runs from the conserved cysteine through the conserved F or W. The D gene is left open where the match is weak. Only some rows state a clone size, as once, few, many or a class for expanded clones.

d_call: -; clone_size: large; v_call: TRBV12-3/TRBV12-4; j_call: TRBJ1-2; cdr3_aa: CASAENYGYTF; cdr3_nt: TGTGCCAGTGCAGAAAACTATGGCTACACCTTC
d_call: -; clone_size: large; v_call: TRBV12-3/TRBV12-4; j_call: TRBJ1-2; cdr3_aa: CASSSTGSHGYTF; cdr3_nt: TGTGCCAGCAGTTCTACAGGGTCCCATGGCTACACCTTC
d_call: -; clone_size: large; v_call: TRBV12-3/TRBV12-4; j_call: TRBJ1-2; cdr3_aa: CASSATGDYGYTF; cdr3_nt: TGTGCCAGCAGTGCTACAGGAGACTATGGCTACACCTTC
d_call: -; clone_size: few; v_call: TRBV12-3/TRBV12-4; j_call: TRBJ1-2; cdr3_aa: CASRHDGTYGYTF; cdr3_nt: TGTGCCAGCAGGCATGACGGAACCTATGGCTACACCTTC
d_call: -; clone_size: large; v_call: TRBV12-3/TRBV12-4; j_call: TRBJ1-2; cdr3_aa: CASRLYYGYTF; cdr3_nt: TGTGCCAGCAGGTTATACTATGGCTACACCTTC
d_call: -; clone_size: -; v_call: TRBV12-3/TRBV12-4; j_call: TRBJ1-2; cdr3_aa: CASSTGPGTGYTF; cdr3_nt: TGTGCCAGCAGTACCGGACCGGGCACTGGCTACACCTTC
d_call: TRBD1; clone_size: large; v_call: TRBV12-3/TRBV12-4; j_call: TRBJ1-2; cdr3_aa: CASSQDRGGYGYTF; cdr3_nt: TGTGCCAGCAGCCAGGACAGGGGCGGGTATGGCTACACCTTC
d_call: TRBD1; clone_size: large; v_call: TRBV12-3/TRBV12-4; j_call: TRBJ1-2; cdr3_aa: CASSLGTGSGYTF; cdr3_nt: TGTGCCAGCAGTCTAGGGACAGGGAGCGGCTACACCTTC
d_call: TRBD1; clone_size: medium-sized; v_call: TRBV12-3/TRBV12-4; j_call: TRBJ1-2; cdr3_aa: CASTWDRWNFYGYTF; cdr3_nt: TGTGCCAGCACCTGGGACAGGTGGAACTTCTATGGCTACACCTTC
d_call: -; clone_size: large; v_call: TRBV12-3/TRBV12-4; j_call: TRBJ1-2; cdr3_aa: CASSPLTRSGYTF; cdr3_nt: TGTGCCAGCAGCCCTCTGACTCGGTCTGGCTACACCTTC
d_call: TRBD1; clone_size: large; v_call: TRBV12-3/TRBV12-4; j_call: TRBJ1-2; cdr3_aa: CASSYSGTGTSYGYTF; cdr3_nt: TGTGCCAGCAGTTATTCCGGGACAGGGACGTCGTATGGCTACACCTTC
d_call: -; clone_size: medium-sized; v_call: TRBV12-3/TRBV12-4; j_call: TRBJ1-2; cdr3_aa: CASREVGGYTF; cdr3_nt: TGTGCCAGCAGGGAGGTAGGAGGCTACACCTTC
d_call: TRBD1; clone_size: large; v_call: TRBV12-3/TRBV12-4; j_call: TRBJ1-2; cdr3_aa: CASSFAGTGFAGYTF; cdr3_nt: TGTGCCAGCAGTTTCGCCGGGACAGGGTTCGCTGGCTACACCTTC
d_call: TRBD1; clone_size: large; v_call: TRBV12-3/TRBV12-4; j_call: TRBJ1-2; cdr3_aa: CASSFGTGVDTF; cdr3_nt: TGTGCCAGCAGTTTTGGGACAGGTGTTGACACCTTC
d_call: -; clone_size: large; v_call: TRBV12-3/TRBV12-4; j_call: TRBJ1-2; cdr3_aa: CASISGNSYGYTF; cdr3_nt: TGTGCCAGCATCTCGGGTAACTCCTATGGCTACACCTTC
d_call: -; clone_size: large; v_call: TRBV12-3/TRBV12-4; j_call: TRBJ1-2; cdr3_aa: CASTPGPGSYTF; cdr3_nt: TGTGCCAGCACCCCGGGACCGGGGAGCTACACCTTC
d_call: -; clone_size: large; v_call: TRBV12-3/TRBV12-4; j_call: TRBJ1-2; cdr3_aa: CASSPDGSYGYTF; cdr3_nt: TGTGCCAGCAGTCCAGACGGATCCTATGGCTACACCTTC
d_call: -; clone_size: few; v_call: TRBV12-3/TRBV12-4; j_call: TRBJ1-2; cdr3_aa: CASTPMTRSYTF; cdr3_nt: TGTGCCAGCACCCCAATGACCAGGAGCTACACCTTC
d_call: TRBD1; clone_size: large; v_call: TRBV12-3/TRBV12-4; j_call: TRBJ1-2; cdr3_aa: CASSTWTGTYGYTF; cdr3_nt: TGTGCCAGCAGTACATGGACAGGGACATATGGCTACACCTTC
d_call: -; clone_size: large; v_call: TRBV12-3/TRBV12-4; j_call: TRBJ1-2; cdr3_aa: CASSAQGPGYGYTF; cdr3_nt: TGTGCCAGCAGTGCACAAGGCCCAGGGTATGGCTACACCTTC
d_call: -; clone_size: large; v_call: TRBV12-3/TRBV12-4; j_call: TRBJ1-2; cdr3_aa: CASSLGYGYTF; cdr3_nt: TGTGCCAGCAGTTTAGGCTATGGCTACACCTTC
d_call: -; clone_size: large; v_call: TRBV12-3/TRBV12-4; j_call: TRBJ1-2; cdr3_aa: CASRPEDGFNYGYTF; cdr3_nt: TGTGCCAGCAGGCCTGAAGACGGATTTAACTATGGCTACACCTTC
d_call: TRBD1; clone_size: -; v_call: TRBV12-3/TRBV12-4; j_call: TRBJ1-2; cdr3_aa: CASTKDRRYTF; cdr3_nt: TGTGCCAGCACGAAGGACAGGCGCTACACCTTC
d_call: -; clone_size: large; v_call: TRBV12-3/TRBV12-4; j_call: TRBJ1-2; cdr3_aa: CASSRQGSWDGYTF; cdr3_nt: TGTGCCAGCAGTCGACAAGGGTCCTGGGATGGCTACACCTTC
d_call: TRBD1; clone_size: hyperexpanded; v_call: TRBV12-3/TRBV12-4; j_call: TRBJ1-2; cdr3_aa: CASSLYRDSYGYTF; cdr3_nt: TGTGCCAGCAGTTTGTACCGGGACAGCTATGGCTACACCTTC
d_call: -; clone_size: few; v_call: TRBV12-3/TRBV12-4; j_call: TRBJ1-2; cdr3_aa: CASSLGLYSYGYTF; cdr3_nt: TGTGCCAGCAGTTTAGGGTTATACAGCTATGGCTACACCTTC
d_call: -; clone_size: large; v_call: TRBV12-3/TRBV12-4; j_call: TRBJ1-2; cdr3_aa: CASSLGVMGNGYTF; cdr3_nt: TGTGCCAGCAGCCTCGGGGTAATGGGGAATGGCTACACCTTC
d_call: -; clone_size: large; v_call: TRBV12-3/TRBV12-4; j_call: TRBJ1-2; cdr3_aa: CASSLGVINYGYTF; cdr3_nt: TGTGCCAGCAGTTTAGGGGTAATTAACTATGGCTACACCTTC
d_call: -; clone_size: large; v_call: TRBV12-3/TRBV12-4; j_call: TRBJ1-2; cdr3_aa: CASSNREFYGYTF; cdr3_nt: TGTGCCAGCAGTAATCGAGAGTTCTATGGCTACACCTTC
d_call: -; clone_size: large; v_call: TRBV12-3/TRBV12-4; j_call: TRBJ1-2; cdr3_aa: CASSLEDGYTF; cdr3_nt: TGTGCCAGCAGTTTGGAGGATGGCTACACCTTC
d_call: -; clone_size: hyperexpanded; v_call: TRBV12-3/TRBV12-4; j_call: TRBJ1-2; cdr3_aa: CASSMDGTYGYTF; cdr3_nt: TGTGCCAGCAGCATGGACGGAACCTATGGCTACACCTTC
d_call: -; clone_size: large; v_call: TRBV12-3/TRBV12-4; j_call: TRBJ1-2; cdr3_aa: CASSPGPDGYTF; cdr3_nt: TGTGCCAGCAGTCCTGGGCCCGATGGCTACACCTTC
d_call: -; clone_size: large; v_call: TRBV12-3/TRBV12-4; j_call: TRBJ1-2; cdr3_aa: CASSDSNNYGYTF; cdr3_nt: TGTGCCAGCAGTGACAGCAATAACTATGGCTACACCTTC
d_call: -; clone_size: medium-sized; v_call: TRBV12-3/TRBV12-4; j_call: TRBJ1-2; cdr3_aa: CASTSERLLCYTF; cdr3_nt: TGTGCCAGCACTTCCGAGCGACTACTATGCTACACCTTC
d_call: -; clone_size: large; v_call: TRBV12-3/TRBV12-4; j_call: TRBJ1-2; cdr3_aa: CASSFRQGRLVGYTF; cdr3_nt: TGTGCCAGCAGTTTTCGACAAGGCCGCTTAGTAGGCTACACCTTC
d_call: TRBD1; clone_size: large; v_call: TRBV12-3/TRBV12-4; j_call: TRBJ1-2; cdr3_aa: CASSRGQGGLRGYGYTF; cdr3_nt: TGTGCCAGCAGCCGCGGACAGGGCGGTTTGCGAGGCTATGGCTACACCTTC
d_call: -; clone_size: large; v_call: TRBV12-3/TRBV12-4; j_call: TRBJ1-2; cdr3_aa: CASSRGSDYGYTF; cdr3_nt: TGTGCCAGCAGCCGGGGTTCGGACTATGGCTACACCTTC
d_call: -; clone_size: large; v_call: TRBV12-3/TRBV12-4; j_call: TRBJ1-2; cdr3_aa: CASSQRQYGYTF; cdr3_nt: TGTGCCAGCAGTCAGCGACAGTATGGCTACACCTTC
d_call: TRBD1; clone_size: hyperexpanded; v_call: TRBV12-3/TRBV12-4; j_call: TRBJ1-2; cdr3_aa: CASSLGQGLTDYGYTF; cdr3_nt: TGTGCCAGCAGTTTAGGACAGGGTCTTACCGACTATGGCTACACCTTC
d_call: -; clone_size: large; v_call: TRBV12-3/TRBV12-4; j_call: TRBJ1-2; cdr3_aa: CASSFRDYGYTF; cdr3_nt: TGTGCCAGCAGTTTCAGGGACTATGGCTACACCTTC
d_call: -; clone_size: large; v_call: TRBV12-3/TRBV12-4; j_call: TRBJ1-2; cdr3_aa: CASSLGAGYTF; cdr3_nt: TGTGCCAGCAGTTTAGGGGCTGGCTACACCTTC
d_call: TRBD1; clone_size: large; v_call: TRBV12-3/TRBV12-4; j_call: TRBJ1-2; cdr3_aa: CASRDSGQLTLGSYGYTF; cdr3_nt: TGTGCCAGCAGGGATTCGGGACAGCTAACCCTAGGGAGCTATGGCTACACCTTC
d_call: -; clone_size: large; v_call: TRBV12-5; j_call: TRBJ1-2; cdr3_aa: CASGPGTYGYTF; cdr3_nt: TGTGCTAGTGGTCCTGGGACATATGGCTACACCTTC
d_call: -; clone_size: large; v_call: TRBV12-3/TRBV12-4; j_call: TRBJ1-2; cdr3_aa: CASSSWTVGYTF; cdr3_nt: TGTGCCAGCAGTTCTTGGACAGTTGGCTACACCTTC
d_call: -; clone_size: hyperexpanded; v_call: TRBV12-3/TRBV12-4; j_call: TRBJ1-2; cdr3_aa: CASSFLTGSNYGYTF; cdr3_nt: TGTGCCAGCAGTTTCTTGACAGGATCTAACTATGGCTACACCTTC
d_call: -; clone_size: few; v_call: TRBV12-3/TRBV12-4; j_call: TRBJ1-2; cdr3_aa: CASTGHGYTF; cdr3_nt: TGTGCCAGCACCGGGCATGGCTACACCTTC
d_call: -; clone_size: hyperexpanded; v_call: TRBV12-3/TRBV12-4; j_call: TRBJ1-2; cdr3_aa: CASSSYLDSRYGYTF; cdr3_nt: TGTGCCAGCAGTTCATACTTGGACAGCCGCTATGGCTACACCTTC